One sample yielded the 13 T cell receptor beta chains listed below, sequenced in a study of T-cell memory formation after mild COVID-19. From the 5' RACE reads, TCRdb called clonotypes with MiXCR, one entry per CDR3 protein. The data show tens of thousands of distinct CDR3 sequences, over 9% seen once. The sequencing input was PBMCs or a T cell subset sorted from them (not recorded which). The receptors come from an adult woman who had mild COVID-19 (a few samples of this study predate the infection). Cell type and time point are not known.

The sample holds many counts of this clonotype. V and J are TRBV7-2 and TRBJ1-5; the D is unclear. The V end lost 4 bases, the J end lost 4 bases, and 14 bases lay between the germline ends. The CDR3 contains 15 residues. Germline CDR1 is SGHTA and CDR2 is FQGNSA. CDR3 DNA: TGTGCCAGCAGCTCGAGTCTTTCTCCGAATCAGCCCCAGCATTTT. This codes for CASSSSLSPNQPQHF.

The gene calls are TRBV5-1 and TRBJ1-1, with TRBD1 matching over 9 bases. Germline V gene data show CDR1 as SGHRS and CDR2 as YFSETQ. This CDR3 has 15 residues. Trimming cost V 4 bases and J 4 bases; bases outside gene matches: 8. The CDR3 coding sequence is TGCGCCAGCAGCCCAACGACAGGGGGTGGCACTGAAGCTTTCTTT. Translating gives CASSPTTGGGTEAFF. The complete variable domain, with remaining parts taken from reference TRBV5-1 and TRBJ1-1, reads KAGVTQTPRYLIKTRGQQVTLSCSPISGHRSVSWYQQTPGQGLQFLFEYFSETQRNKGNFPGRFSGRQFSNSRSEMNVSTLELGDSALYLCASSPTTGGGTEAFFGQGTRLTVV.

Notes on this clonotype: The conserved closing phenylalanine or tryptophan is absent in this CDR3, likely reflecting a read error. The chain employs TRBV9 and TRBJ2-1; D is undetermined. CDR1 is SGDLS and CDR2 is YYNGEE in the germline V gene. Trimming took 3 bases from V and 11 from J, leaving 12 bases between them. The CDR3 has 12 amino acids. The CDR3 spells CASSARSMKQFL. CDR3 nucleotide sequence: TGTGCCAGCAGCGCCCGGAGTATGAAGCAGTTCTTA.

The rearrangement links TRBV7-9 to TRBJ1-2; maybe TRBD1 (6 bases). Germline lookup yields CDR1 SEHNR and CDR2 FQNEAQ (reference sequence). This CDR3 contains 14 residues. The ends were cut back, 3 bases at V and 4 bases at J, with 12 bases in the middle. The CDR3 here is CASSLALDSYGYTF. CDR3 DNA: TGTGCCAGCAGCTTGGCCCTGGACAGCTATGGCTACACCTTC. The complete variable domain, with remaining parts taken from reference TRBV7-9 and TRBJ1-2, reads DTGVSQNPRHKITKRGQNVTFRCDPISEHNRLYWYRQTLGQGPEFLTYFQNEAQLEKSRLLSDRFSAERPKGSFSTLEIQRTEQGDSAMYLCASSLALDSYGYTFGSGTRLTVV.

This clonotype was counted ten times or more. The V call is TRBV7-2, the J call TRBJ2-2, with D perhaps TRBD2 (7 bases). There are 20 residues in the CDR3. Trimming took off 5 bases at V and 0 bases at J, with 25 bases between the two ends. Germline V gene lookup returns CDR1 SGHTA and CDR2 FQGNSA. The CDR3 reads CASSLTPLRGPFANTGELFF. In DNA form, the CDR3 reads TGTGCCAGCAGCCTAACCCCCTTGCGGGGGCCGTTCGCGAACACCGGGGAGCTGTTTTTT.

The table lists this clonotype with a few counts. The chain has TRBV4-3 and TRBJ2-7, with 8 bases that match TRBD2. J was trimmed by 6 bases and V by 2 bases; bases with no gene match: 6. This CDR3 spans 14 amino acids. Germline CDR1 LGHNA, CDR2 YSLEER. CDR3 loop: CASSQLREVSEQYF. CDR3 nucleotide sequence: TGCGCCAGCAGCCAATTGCGGGAGGTGTCCGAGCAGTACTTC.

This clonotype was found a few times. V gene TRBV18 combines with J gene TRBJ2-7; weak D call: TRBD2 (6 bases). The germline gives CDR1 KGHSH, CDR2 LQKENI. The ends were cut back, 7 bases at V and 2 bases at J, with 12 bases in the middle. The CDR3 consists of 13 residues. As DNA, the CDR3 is TGTGCCAGCTGCCGGGACTCCGCCTACGAGCAGTACTTC. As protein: CASCRDSAYEQYF.

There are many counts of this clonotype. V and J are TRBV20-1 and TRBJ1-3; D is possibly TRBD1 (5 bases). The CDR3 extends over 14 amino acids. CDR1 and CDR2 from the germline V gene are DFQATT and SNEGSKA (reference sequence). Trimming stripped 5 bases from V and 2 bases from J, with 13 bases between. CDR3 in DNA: TGCAGTGCTCTTGATATGGGGGCTGGAAACACCATATATTTT. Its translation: CSALDMGAGNTIYF.

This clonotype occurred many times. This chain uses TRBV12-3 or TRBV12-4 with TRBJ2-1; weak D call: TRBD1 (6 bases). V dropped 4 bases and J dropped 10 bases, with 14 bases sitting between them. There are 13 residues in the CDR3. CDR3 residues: CASSSTTGSEQFF. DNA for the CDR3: TGTGCCAGCAGTTCCACTACAGGGTCGGAGCAGTTCTTC.

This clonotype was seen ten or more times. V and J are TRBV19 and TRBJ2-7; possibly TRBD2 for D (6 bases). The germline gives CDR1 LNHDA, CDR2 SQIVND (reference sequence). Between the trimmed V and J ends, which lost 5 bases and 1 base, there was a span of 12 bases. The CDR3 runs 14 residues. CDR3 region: CASSRPGTSYEQYF. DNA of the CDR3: TGTGCCAGTAGTCGACCCGGGACTTCCTACGAGCAGTACTTC. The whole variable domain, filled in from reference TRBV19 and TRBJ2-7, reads DGGITQSPKYLFRKEGQNVTLSCEQNLNHDAMYWYRQDPGQGLRLIYYSQIVNDFQKGDIAEGYSVSREKKESFPLTVTSAQKNPTAFYLCASSRPGTSYEQYFGPGTRLTVT.

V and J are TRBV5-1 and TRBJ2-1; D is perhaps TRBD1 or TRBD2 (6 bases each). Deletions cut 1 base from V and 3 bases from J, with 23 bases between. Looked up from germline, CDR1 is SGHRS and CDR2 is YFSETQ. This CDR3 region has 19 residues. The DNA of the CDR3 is TGCGCCAGCAGCTTGTTGTCGGGGGCAGGTTTTAAAGGCTACAATGAGCAGTTCTTC. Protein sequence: CASSLLSGAGFKGYNEQFF.

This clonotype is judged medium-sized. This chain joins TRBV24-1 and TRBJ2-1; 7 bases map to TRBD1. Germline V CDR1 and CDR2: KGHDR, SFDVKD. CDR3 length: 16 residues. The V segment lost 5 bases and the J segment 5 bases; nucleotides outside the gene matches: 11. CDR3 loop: CATSGIRDRSDNEQFF. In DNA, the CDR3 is TGTGCCACCAGTGGGATCCGGGACAGATCGGACAATGAGCAGTTCTTC.

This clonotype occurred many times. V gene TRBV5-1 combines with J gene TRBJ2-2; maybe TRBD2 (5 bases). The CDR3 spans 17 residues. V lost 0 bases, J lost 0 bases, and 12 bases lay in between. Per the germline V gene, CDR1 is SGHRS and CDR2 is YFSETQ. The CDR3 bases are TGCGCCAGCAGCTTGGGACTAACCCACACGAACACCGGGGAGCTGTTTTTT. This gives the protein CASSLGLTHTNTGELFF.